This record looks at one TCR beta chain sequence and its context. As yet, its antigen is unknown. The data derive from a study of cytomegalovirus exposure and HLA in healthy donors. General study points: Confirmation in vitro established that three CMV-associated chains were specific for CMV antigens. Many donors carried some public TCRs, although rarity characterized most TCR sequences. Reportedly, diagnosis of cytomegalovirus status by the classifier showed high specificity and sensitivity.

Germline CDR1 and CDR2: SGHRS and YFSETQ. The CDR3 has 15 residues. The V gene end was trimmed by 4 bases and the J gene end by 4 bases; junction bases not matched to a gene: 7. Clones were read by immunoSEQ multiplex PCR, and TCRdb kept only the in-frame ones, dropping some. The table has about 98,000 clones, around 88% seen once. The chain recombines TRBV5-1 with TRBJ2-7; 11 bases map to TRBD2. The receptor comes from a woman in her 30s in good health and CMV-seronegative. What was sequenced was PBMCs. The CDR3 coding sequence is TGCGCCAGCAGCACACTAGCGGGAGAGCGTTACGAGCAGTACTTC. Amino acid sequence: CASSTLAGERYEQYF. Combining the CDR3 with reference TRBV5-1 and TRBJ2-7 gives the whole variable domain KAGVTQTPRYLIKTRGQQVTLSCSPISGHRSVSWYQQTPGQGLQFLFEYFSETQRNKGNFPGRFSGRQFSNSRSEMNVSTLELGDSALYLCASSTLAGERYEQYFGPGTRLTVT.